The 9 T cell receptor beta chains listed next were all sequenced from one sample in a study of tissue T cells after allogeneic stem cell transplantation. TCRdb's copy holds only in-frame clones and misses some; the assay was immunoSEQ multiplex PCR. The sample carries 5,500 to 7,000 clones, under 50% recorded once. Noted time point: mouse harvest day 7 after allogeneic transplant. The graft held 10^6 splenic CD5+ T cells and 10^7 T-cell-depleted bone marrow cells. Sequencing was done on a sample of gut tissue. Receptors were obtained from a female BALB/c mouse given C57BL/6 T cells with graft-versus-host disease after an allogeneic hematopoietic cell transplant.

Concerning this clone itself: Here the gene names and germline are mouse. The read halts 1 residue ahead of the CDR3 end, with the missing end drawn from the germline J gene. V and J are TRBV4 and TRBJ1-3; TRBD1 agrees at 7 bases. The V and J ends lost 6 bases and 3 bases, in that order; junction bases with no gene match: 2. The CDR3 has 13 residues. Germline-derived CDR1 and CDR2 are LGHDT and YNNKQL (reference sequence). CDR3 sequence reads: CASRHRGGNTLYF. The sequenced part of the CDR3 DNA is TGTGCCAGCAGACACAGGGGTGGAAATACGCTCTAT.

On this clone: Gene names are the mouse ones. The read finishes 1 residue shy of the CDR3 end, and the germline J gene is used to complete it. V gene TRBV19 combines with J gene TRBJ2-3; 8 bases are a match to TRBD1. The junction had 5 bases not matched to a gene; V was cut back by 5 bases and J by 3 bases. Germline assignment: CDR1 FNHDT and CDR2 SITEND (reference sequence). The CDR3 runs 14 residues. CDR3 in amino acids: CASSRQGRAETLYF. The DNA read from the CDR3 is TGTGCCAGCAGCAGACAGGGGAGAGCAGAAACGCTGTAT.

As concerns this clone: Gene names and germline match the mouse. The read ends 1 residue shy of where the CDR3 ends; the end is completed using the germline J gene. The chain uses TRBV26 and TRBJ2-1; D not resolved. Germline assignment: CDR1 KGHPV and CDR2 FQNQEV (reference sequence). Trimming pared 1 base from V and 5 bases from J, leaving 0 bases between. The CDR3 runs 11 residues. CDR3 in amino acids: CASSLYAEQFF. The part of the CDR3 DNA that was read is TGTGCCAGCAGTCTGTATGCTGAGCAGTTC.

This clone showed up just a few times. Genes and germline come from the mouse. The CDR3 end falls 1 residue outside the read, so it is completed with the germline J gene. Other nucleotide sequences in the sample specify the same CDR3. The chain joins TRBV20 to TRBJ2-1; tentatively, D is TRBD2 (6 bases). This CDR3 has 13 residues. V was shortened by 1 base and J by 3 bases, with 7 bases between the two germline ends. Germline CDR1 GFQATS, CDR2 STVNSAI. The covered CDR3 bases are TGTGGTGCTAGGGGGGGGGTCTATGCTGAGCAGTTC. Translation gives CGARGGVYAEQF. The whole CDR3 sequence is CGARGGVYAEQFF.

Points on this clone: Gene names refer to mouse genes. The read gets to within 1 residue of the CDR3 end, and the germline J gene fills in the rest. The rearrangement links TRBV15 to TRBJ2-7, with D perhaps assigned TRBD1 or TRBD2 (5 bases each). Germline V lookup: CDR1 SGHND, CDR2 FRSKSL. The CDR3 consists of 12 residues. Trimming removed 1 base from V and 4 bases from J, with 5 bases in between. The sequenced part of the CDR3 DNA is TGTGCCAGCAGTTTAGGGGGGTATGAACAGTAC. Amino acids: CASSLGGYEQY. The complete CDR3 protein is CASSLGGYEQYF.

Turning to this clone: Gene names denote mouse genes. The read comes to an end 1 residue before the CDR3 does, leaving the germline J gene to fill in the end. The genes are TRBV3 and TRBJ1-2; tentatively, D is TRBD1 (5 bases). V was clipped by 3 bases and J by 2 bases, with 7 bases between them. The CDR3 runs 13 residues. Germline V gene data show CDR1 as SNHLY and CDR2 as FYNGKV (reference sequence). Partial CDR3 DNA: TGTGCCAGCAGCTTGGGGGGTAACTCCGACTACACC. Translating gives CASSLGGNSDYT. From start to end, the CDR3 is CASSLGGNSDYTF.

This clone was seen a handful of times. Germline and genes here are mouse. The read ends 1 residue before the CDR3 terminus; that terminus is restored from the germline J gene. This sequence joins TRBV13-2 and TRBJ2-1, with 11 bases aligning to TRBD2. The CDR3 consists of 15 residues. V trimming: 4 bases; J trimming: 3 bases; junction bases outside the gene matches: 3. Germline V lookup: CDR1 NNHNN, CDR2 SYGAGS (reference sequence). The CDR3 here is CASGPDWGGYAEQFF. Incomplete CDR3 DNA: TGTGCCAGCGGTCCTGACTGGGGGGGCTATGCTGAGCAGTTC.

As concerns this clone: Here the gene names and germline are mouse. The read stops 1 residue short of the end of the CDR3; the missing end is completed from the germline J gene. The chain carries TRBV3 and TRBJ2-3; 8 bases match TRBD2. The CDR3 is 15 amino acids. The germline CDR1 and CDR2 sequences are SNHLY and FYNGKV (reference sequence). The V gene end was trimmed by 4 bases and the J gene end by 0 bases; junction bases not matched to a gene: 3. The covered CDR3 bases are TGTGCCAGCAGCTCAAACTGGGGGAGTGCAGAAACGCTGTAT. It codes for CASSSNWGSAETLY. The full CDR3 is CASSSNWGSAETLYF.

As concerns this clone: Mouse gene names and germline throughout. The read gets to within 1 residue of the CDR3 end, and the germline J gene fills in the rest. The chain couples TRBV26 to TRBJ2-3; D remains ambiguous. The V gene lost 0 bases and the J gene lost 2 bases, with 6 bases spanning the gap. The CDR3 consists of 14 residues. Germline V CDR1 and CDR2: KGHPV, FQNQEV (reference sequence). The covered CDR3 bases are TGTGCCAGCAGTCTGTCGAACAATGCAGAAACGCTGTAT. The encoded protein is CASSLSNNAETLY. Given in full, the CDR3 is CASSLSNNAETLYF. The variable domain in full, with the rest retrieved from reference TRBV26 and TRBJ2-3, is NSKVIQTPRYLVKGQGQKAKMRCIPEKGHPVVFWYQQNKNNEFKFLINFQNQEVLQQIDMTEKRFSAECPSNSPCSLEIQSSEAGDSALYLCASSLSNNAETLYFGSGTRLTVL.